Below are 8 T cell receptor beta chains sequenced from a single sample in a study of neoadjuvant anti-PD-1 for oral cavity cancer. Sequenced by immunoSEQ multiplex PCR; TCRdb stores in-frame clones only, minus some. The data hold approximately 13,000 clones, with over 55% observed a single time. Indicated time point: after neoadjuvant nivolumab, at surgical resection. This sample comprised PBMCs, obtained after nivolumab (anti-PD-1) treatment. These receptors all stem from a person aged 35 to 85 with oral cavity squamous cell carcinoma.

The chain uses TRBV2 and TRBJ2-2; 9 positions agree with TRBD1. This CDR3 has 14 residues. Germline CDR1 is SNHLY and CDR2 is FYNNEI. After removal of 6 bases from V and 4 bases from J, the junction contained 3 bases not matched to a gene. CDR3: CASRGTGLTGELFF. CDR3 nucleotides: TGTGCCAGCAGAGGGACAGGGCTCACCGGGGAGCTGTTTTTT.

This clone was observed a few times. The CDR3 loop reads CASSPVSGTYNEQFF. DNA for the CDR3: TGTGCCAGCTCACCAGTTAGCGGAACCTACAATGAGCAGTTCTTC. The chain links TRBV18 to TRBJ2-1; TRBD2 might be the D (6 bases). Germline loops: CDR1 KGHSH, CDR2 LQKENI. The CDR3 consists of 15 residues. V was shortened by 2 bases and J by 2 bases, with 10 bases between the two germline ends.

This clone showed up just a few times. The junction differs from germline at one of its ends, possibly a read error. The CDR3 bases are TGTGCTAGCAGCCCGACCTCCTCTAAAGAGACCCAGTACTTC. Translating it yields CASSPTSSKETQYF. The chain recombines TRBV7-7 with TRBJ2-5; D is unresolved. Germline V gene sequence: CDR1 SSHAT, CDR2 FNYEAQ (reference sequence). This CDR3 comprises 14 residues.

The V and J genes are TRBV20-1 and TRBJ1-5; D is ambiguous. This CDR3 contains 11 residues. Trimming cost V 5 bases and J 6 bases, with 8 bases left between them. CDR1 is DFQATT, CDR2 SNEGSKA, per germline (reference sequence). The CDR3 region has the DNA TGCAGTGCTCCCCGAGGTCAGCCCCAGCATTTT. Its protein product is CSAPRGQPQHF.

This rearrangement joins TRBV19 to TRBJ2-7; TRBD1 or TRBD2 may be the D gene (5 bases each). The V end was cut by 5 bases, the J end by 4 bases, with 15 bases between. CDR3 size: 14 residues. Germline-derived CDR1 and CDR2 are LNHDA and SQIVND (reference sequence). CDR3 nucleotides: TGTGCCAGTAGTTTCGGGGACCCAGGATACGAGCAGTACTTC. Translated: CASSFGDPGYEQYF.

This clone was found a few times. This chain links TRBV6-5 with TRBJ1-2, with D possibly TRBD1 on 6 matching bases. V was clipped by 6 bases and J by 8 bases, with 13 bases between them. CDR3 length: 12 amino acids. CDR1 MNHEY and CDR2 SVGAGI come from the germline V gene. The DNA of the CDR3 is TGTGCCAGCAGCCAACAGGGAGGCGGCTACACCTTC. This translates into CASSQQGGGYTF.

In DNA form, the CDR3 reads TGTGCCAGCAGCCCAAGGGTAGACGGTGGGTACGAGCAGTACTTC. Translating it yields CASSPRVDGGYEQYF. The rearrangement joins TRBV7-8 to TRBJ2-7, with D hard to call. The CDR3 runs 15 residues. Trimming removed 5 bases from V and 4 bases from J, with 18 bases in between. Germline V lookup: CDR1 SGHVS, CDR2 FQNEAQ.

This rearrangement joins TRBV5-1 to TRBJ1-4; the D is unclear. Germline V gene lookup returns CDR1 SGHRS and CDR2 YFSETQ. Trimming pared 0 bases from V and 4 bases from J, leaving 10 bases between. This CDR3 is 15 amino acids long. CDR3 in DNA: TGCGCCAGCAGCTTGGGTCAGGCGTTTAATGAAAAACTGTTTTTT. This codes for CASSLGQAFNEKLFF.